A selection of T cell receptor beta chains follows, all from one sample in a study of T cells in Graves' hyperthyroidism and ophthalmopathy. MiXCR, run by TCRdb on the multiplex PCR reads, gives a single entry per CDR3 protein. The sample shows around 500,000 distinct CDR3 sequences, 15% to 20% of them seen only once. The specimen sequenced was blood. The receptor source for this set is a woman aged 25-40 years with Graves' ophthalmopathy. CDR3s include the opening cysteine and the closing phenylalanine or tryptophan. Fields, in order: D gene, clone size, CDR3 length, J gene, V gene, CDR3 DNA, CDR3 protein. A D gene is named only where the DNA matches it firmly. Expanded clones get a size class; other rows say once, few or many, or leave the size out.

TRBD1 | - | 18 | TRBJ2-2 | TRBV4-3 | TGCGCCAGCAGCCAAGATAGGGACAGGGGGTTTTGGACCGGGGAGCTGTTTTTT | CASSQDRDRGFWTGELFF
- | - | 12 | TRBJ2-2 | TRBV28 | TGTGCCAGCAGCTCTGGGGCCTGGGAGCTGTTTTTT | CASSSGAWELFF
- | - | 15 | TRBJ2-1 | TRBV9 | TGTGCCAGCAGCGTAACGGGATCTACCTACAATGAGCAGTTCTTC | CASSVTGSTYNEQFF
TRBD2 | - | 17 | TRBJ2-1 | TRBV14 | TGTGCCAGCAGCCAAGTGGGACTAGCGGACTTATACAATGAGCAGTTCTTC | CASSQVGLADLYNEQFF
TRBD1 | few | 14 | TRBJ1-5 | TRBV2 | TGTGCCAGCAGTGAACAGGGGGGCAATCAGCCCCAGCATTTT | CASSEQGGNQPQHF
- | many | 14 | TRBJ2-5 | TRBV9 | TGTGCCAGCAGCGTAGGACAGATCCAAGAGACCCAGTACTTC | CASSVGQIQETQYF
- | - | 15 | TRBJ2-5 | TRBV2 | TGTGCCAGCAGAGTCTCGGTAGGGATTCAAGAGACCCAGTACTTC | CASRVSVGIQETQYF
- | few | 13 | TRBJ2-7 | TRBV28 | TGTGCCAGCTCCACCGCCCTAGCGTACGAGCAGTACTTC | CASSTALAYEQYF
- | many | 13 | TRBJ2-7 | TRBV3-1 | TGTGCCAGCAGCCAAGTAAACTCCTACGAGCAGTACTTC | CASSQVNSYEQYF
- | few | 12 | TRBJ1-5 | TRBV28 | TGTGCCAGCAGTTTGGGGCCTAAGCCCCAGCATTTT | CASSLGPKPQHF
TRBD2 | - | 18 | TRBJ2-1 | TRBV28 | TGTGCCAGCAGTTTTCCTCAAGGACTAGCGGGAGTAGTGAATGAGCAGTTCTTC | CASSFPQGLAGVVNEQFF
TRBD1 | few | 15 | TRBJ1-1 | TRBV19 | TGTGCCAGTAGTTGGACGGACAGGGGAGGGGCTGAAGCTTTCTTT | CASSWTDRGGAEAFF
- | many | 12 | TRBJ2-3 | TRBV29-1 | TGCAGCGTTGAGGGGGGTTCAGATACGCAGTATTTT | CSVEGGSDTQYF
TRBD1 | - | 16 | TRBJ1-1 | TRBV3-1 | TGTGCCAGCAGCCCCCAGACAGGGAGACTGAACACTGAAGCTTTCTTT | CASSPQTGRLNTEAFF
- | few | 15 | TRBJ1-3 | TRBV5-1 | TGCGCCAGCAGCTTAGGAACCCGAGCTGGAAACACCATATATTTT | CASSLGTRAGNTIYF
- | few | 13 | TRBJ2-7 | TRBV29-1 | TGCAGCGTTGACAGGGGGACTCCGGGTGAGCAGTACTTC | CSVDRGTPGEQYF
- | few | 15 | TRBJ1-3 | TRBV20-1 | TGCAGTGCTAAACCGCCTAGGGCGGAGTGGAACACCATATATTTT | CSAKPPRAEWNTIYF
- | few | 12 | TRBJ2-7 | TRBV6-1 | TGTGCCAGCACGGGTGGGGTTGACGAGCAGTACTTC | CASTGGVDEQYF
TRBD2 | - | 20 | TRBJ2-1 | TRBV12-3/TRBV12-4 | TGTGCCAGCAGTTCCCTAGGAGGGGGGACTAGCGGGAGCTCCTACAATGAGCAGTTCTTC | CASSSLGGGTSGSSYNEQFF
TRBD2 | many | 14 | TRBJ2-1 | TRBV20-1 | TGCAGTGCTAGGGGAGGGAGGGCCTACAATGAGCAGTTCTTC | CSARGGRAYNEQFF
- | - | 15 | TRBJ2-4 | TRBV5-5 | TGTGCCAGCAGCTTGGATCAGGGTGGCAAAAACATTCAGTACTTC | CASSLDQGGKNIQYF
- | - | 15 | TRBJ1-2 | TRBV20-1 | TGCAGTGCTAGAGATTCGCCACTGTCAGGCTGTGGCTACACCTTC | CSARDSPLSGCGYTF
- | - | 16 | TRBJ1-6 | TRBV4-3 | TGCGCCAGCAGCCAAGATCACAGGGCCCCTAATTCACCCCTCCACTTT | CASSQDHRAPNSPLHF
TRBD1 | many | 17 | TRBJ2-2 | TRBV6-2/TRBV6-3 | TGTGCCAGCAGTTACCCCCCCGACAGGGCGAACACCGGGGAGCTGTTTTTT | CASSYPPDRANTGELFF
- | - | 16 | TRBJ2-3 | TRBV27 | TGTGCCAGCAGTCCACGACTGGAGTTGAGCACAGATACGCAGTATTTT | CASSPRLELSTDTQYF
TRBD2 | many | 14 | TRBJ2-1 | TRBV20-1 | TGCAGTGCTTTTCCTAGCGGGGTCCCGGATGAGCAGTTCTTC | CSAFPSGVPDEQFF
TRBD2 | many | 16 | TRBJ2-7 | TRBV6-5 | TGTGCCAGCAGTTACTCGACTAGCGGGGGATTCTACGAGCAGTACTTC | CASSYSTSGGFYEQYF
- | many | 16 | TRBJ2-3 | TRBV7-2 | TGTGCCAGCAGCTCGAGAATATACGAAAGCACAGATACGCAGTATTTT | CASSSRIYESTDTQYF
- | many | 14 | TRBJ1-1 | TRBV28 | TGTGCCAGCAGTTTAAGGCTTGGGAACACTGAAGCTTTCTTT | CASSLRLGNTEAFF
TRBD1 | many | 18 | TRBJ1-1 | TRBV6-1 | TGTGCCAGCAGTGGGGACAGGGGAATGGGAGGGTTGAACACTGAAGCTTTCTTT | CASSGDRGMGGLNTEAFF
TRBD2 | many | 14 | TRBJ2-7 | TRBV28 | TGTGCCAGCAGTTTCCCGGGACTAGAGGACGAGCAGTACTTC | CASSFPGLEDEQYF
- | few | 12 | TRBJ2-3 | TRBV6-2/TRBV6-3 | TGTGCCAGCCAGGCAGGGTACGGTACGCAGTATTTT | CASQAGYGTQYF
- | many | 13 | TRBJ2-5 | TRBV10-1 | TGCGCCAGCAGTGGGGGGGACCAAGAGACCCAGTACTTC | CASSGGDQETQYF
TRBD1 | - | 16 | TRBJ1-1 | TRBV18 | TGTGCCAGCTCAATTACAGGGGGAAGGCCGAACACTGAAGCTTTCTTT | CASSITGGRPNTEAFF
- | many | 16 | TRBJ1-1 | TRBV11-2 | TGTGCCAGCAGCTTAGAAGGGACAACCATGAACACTGAAGCTTTCTTT | CASSLEGTTMNTEAFF
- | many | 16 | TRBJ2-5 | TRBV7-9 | TGTGCCAGCAGCCTGATGAATTTGGCAGGGCGTGAGACCCAGTACTTC | CASSLMNLAGRETQYF
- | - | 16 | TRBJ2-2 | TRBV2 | TGTGCCAGCAGTGGGGTTTCGGGGGCGCCCACCGGGGAGCTGTTTTTT | CASSGVSGAPTGELFF
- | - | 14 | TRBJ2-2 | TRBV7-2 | TGTGCCAGTAAACTGGCCGCGAACACCGGGGAGCTGTTTTTT | CASKLAANTGELFF
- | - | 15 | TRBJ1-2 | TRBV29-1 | TGCAGCGCCGACGTTGGGGCTCAAACAGGCCATGGCTACACCTTC | CSADVGAQTGHGYTF
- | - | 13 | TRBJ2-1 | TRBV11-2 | TGTGCCAGCAGCTTCGCCGTGGGGAATGAGCAGTTCTTC | CASSFAVGNEQFF
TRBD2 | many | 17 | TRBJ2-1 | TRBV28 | TGTGCCAGCAGTTTATACCGCTGGACTAGCGGGACCAATGAGCAGTTCTTC | CASSLYRWTSGTNEQFF
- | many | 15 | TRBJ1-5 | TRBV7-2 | TGTGCCAGCAGCCCCCTAGAGTTCCTAAGTGAGCCCCAGCATTTT | CASSPLEFLSEPQHF
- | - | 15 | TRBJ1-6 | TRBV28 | TGTGCCAGCAGTCTAACCGGGGCTAGAGATTCACCCCTCCACTTT | CASSLTGARDSPLHF
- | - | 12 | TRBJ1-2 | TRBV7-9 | TGTGCCAGCAGCGGGGCCACCTATGGCTACACCTTC | CASSGATYGYTF
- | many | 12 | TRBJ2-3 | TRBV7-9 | TGTGCCAGCAGCTTCCGCACAGATACGCAGTATTTT | CASSFRTDTQYF
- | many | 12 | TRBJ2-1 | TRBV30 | TGTGCCTGGAGCACGCAGCCCAATGAGCAGTTCTTC | CAWSTQPNEQFF
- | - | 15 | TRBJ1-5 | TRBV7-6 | TGTGCCAGGGAGACAGGAGATTATAGCAATCAGCCCCAGCATTTT | CARETGDYSNQPQHF